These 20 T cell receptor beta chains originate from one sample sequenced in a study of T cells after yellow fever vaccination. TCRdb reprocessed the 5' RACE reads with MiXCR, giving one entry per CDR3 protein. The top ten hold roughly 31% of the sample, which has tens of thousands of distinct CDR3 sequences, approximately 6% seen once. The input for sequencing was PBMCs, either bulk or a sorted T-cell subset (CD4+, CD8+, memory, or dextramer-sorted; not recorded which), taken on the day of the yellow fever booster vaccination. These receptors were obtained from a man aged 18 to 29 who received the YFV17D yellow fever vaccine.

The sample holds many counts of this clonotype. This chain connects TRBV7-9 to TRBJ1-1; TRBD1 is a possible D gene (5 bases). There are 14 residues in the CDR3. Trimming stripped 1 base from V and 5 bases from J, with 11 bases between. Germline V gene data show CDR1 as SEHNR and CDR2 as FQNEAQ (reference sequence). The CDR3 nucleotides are TGTGCCAGCAGCTTAGGGGGGATCGGTACTGAAGCTTTCTTT. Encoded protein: CASSLGGIGTEAFF. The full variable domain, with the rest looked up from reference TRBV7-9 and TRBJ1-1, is DTGVSQNPRHKITKRGQNVTFRCDPISEHNRLYWYRQTLGQGPEFLTYFQNEAQLEKSRLLSDRFSAERPKGSFSTLEIQRTEQGDSAMYLCASSLGGIGTEAFFGQGTRLTVV.

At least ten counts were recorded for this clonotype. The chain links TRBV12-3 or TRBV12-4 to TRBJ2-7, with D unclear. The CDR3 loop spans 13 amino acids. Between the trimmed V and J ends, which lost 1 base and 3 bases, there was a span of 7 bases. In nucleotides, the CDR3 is TGTGCCAGCAGTTTAGTGACTCTCTACGAGCAGTACTTC. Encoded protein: CASSLVTLYEQYF.

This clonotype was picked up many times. The CDR3 DNA reads as TGCAGCGCCAGACATGATAACAATGAGCAGTTCTTC. Translation gives CSARHDNNEQFF. V is TRBV29-1 and J is TRBJ2-1; D is undetermined. Trimming removed 7 bases at V and 5 bases at J, with 12 bases between. The V gene's germline CDR1 is SQVTM and CDR2 ANQGSEA. This CDR3 has 12 amino acids.

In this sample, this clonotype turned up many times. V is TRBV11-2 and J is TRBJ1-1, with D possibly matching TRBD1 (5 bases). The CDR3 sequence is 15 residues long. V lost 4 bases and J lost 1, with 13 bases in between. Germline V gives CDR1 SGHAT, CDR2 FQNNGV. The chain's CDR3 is CASSYRQLGNTEAFF. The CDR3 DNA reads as TGTGCCAGCAGCTACCGACAGTTAGGGAACACTGAAGCTTTCTTT.

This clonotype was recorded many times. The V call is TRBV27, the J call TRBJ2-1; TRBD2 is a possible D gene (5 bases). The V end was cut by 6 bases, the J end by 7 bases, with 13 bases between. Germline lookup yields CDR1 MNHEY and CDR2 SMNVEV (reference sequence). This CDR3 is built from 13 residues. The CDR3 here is CASSYSTGNEQFF. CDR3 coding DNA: TGTGCCAGCAGCTACTCGACGGGAAATGAGCAGTTCTTC.

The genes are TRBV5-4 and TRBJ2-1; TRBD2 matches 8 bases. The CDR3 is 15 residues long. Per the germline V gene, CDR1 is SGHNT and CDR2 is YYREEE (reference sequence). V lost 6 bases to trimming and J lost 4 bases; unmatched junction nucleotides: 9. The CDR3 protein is CASTREASGYNEQFF. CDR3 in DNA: TGTGCCAGCACCCGAGAGGCTAGCGGGTACAATGAGCAGTTCTTC. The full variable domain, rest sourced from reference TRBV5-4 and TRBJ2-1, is ETGVTQSPTHLIKTRGQQVTLRCSSQSGHNTVSWYQQALGQGPQFIFQYYREEENGRGNFPPRFSGLQFPNYSSELNVNALELDDSALYLCASTREASGYNEQFFGPGTRLTVL.

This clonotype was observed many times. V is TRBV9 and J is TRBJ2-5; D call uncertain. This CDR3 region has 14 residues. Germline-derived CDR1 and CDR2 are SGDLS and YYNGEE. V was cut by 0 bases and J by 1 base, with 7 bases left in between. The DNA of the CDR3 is TGTGCCAGCAGCGTAGAAACAACCCAAGAGACCCAGTACTTC. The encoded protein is CASSVETTQETQYF.

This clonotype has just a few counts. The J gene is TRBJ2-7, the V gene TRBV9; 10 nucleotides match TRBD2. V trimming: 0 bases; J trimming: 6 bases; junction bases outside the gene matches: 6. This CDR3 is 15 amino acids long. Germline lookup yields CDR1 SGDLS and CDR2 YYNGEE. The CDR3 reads CASSVGISGGTEQYF. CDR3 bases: TGTGCCAGCAGCGTAGGGATTAGCGGGGGGACCGAGCAGTACTTC.

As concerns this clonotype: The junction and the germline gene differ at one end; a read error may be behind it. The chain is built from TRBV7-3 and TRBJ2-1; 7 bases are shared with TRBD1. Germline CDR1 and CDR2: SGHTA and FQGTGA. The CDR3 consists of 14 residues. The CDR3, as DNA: TGTGCCAGCAGCTCACTAGGGGGCTACTATGAGCAGTTCTTC. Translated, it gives CASSSLGGYYEQFF.

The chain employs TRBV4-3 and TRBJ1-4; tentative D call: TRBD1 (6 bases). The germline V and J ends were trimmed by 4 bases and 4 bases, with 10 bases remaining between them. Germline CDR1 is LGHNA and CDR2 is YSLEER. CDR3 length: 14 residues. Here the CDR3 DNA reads TGCGCCAGCAGCCCGGGACACGTTAATGAAAAACTGTTTTTT. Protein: CASSPGHVNEKLFF.

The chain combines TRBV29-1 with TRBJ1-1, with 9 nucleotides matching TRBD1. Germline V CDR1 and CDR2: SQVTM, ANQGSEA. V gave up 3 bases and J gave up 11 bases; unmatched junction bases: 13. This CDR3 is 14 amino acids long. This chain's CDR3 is CSVDIDRGGLPAFF. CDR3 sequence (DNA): TGCAGCGTTGACATTGACAGGGGGGGCCTTCCCGCTTTCTTT.

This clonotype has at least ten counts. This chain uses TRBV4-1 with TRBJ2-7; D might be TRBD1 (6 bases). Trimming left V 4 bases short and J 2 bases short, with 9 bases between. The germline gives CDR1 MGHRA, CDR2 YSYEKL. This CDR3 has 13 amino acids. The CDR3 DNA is TGCGCCAGCAGCCGGACAGACGCCTACGAGCAGTACTTC. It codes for CASSRTDAYEQYF.

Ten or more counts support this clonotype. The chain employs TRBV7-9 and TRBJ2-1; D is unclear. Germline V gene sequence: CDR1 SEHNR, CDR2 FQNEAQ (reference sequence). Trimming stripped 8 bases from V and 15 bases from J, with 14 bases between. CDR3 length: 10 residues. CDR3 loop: CASSRYPLFF. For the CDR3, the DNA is TGTGCCAGCTCCAGGTACCCGCTGTTCTTC.

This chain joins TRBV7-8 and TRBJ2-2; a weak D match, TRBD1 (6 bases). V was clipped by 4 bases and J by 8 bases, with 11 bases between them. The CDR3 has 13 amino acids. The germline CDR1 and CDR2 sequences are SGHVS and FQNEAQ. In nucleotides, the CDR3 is TGTGCCAGCAGCTGGGGGACACCAGGGGAGCTGTTTTTT. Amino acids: CASSWGTPGELFF. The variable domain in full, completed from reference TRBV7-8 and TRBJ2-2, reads GAGVSQSPRYKVAKRGQDVALRCDPISGHVSLFWYQQALGQGPEFLTYFQNEAQLDKSGLPSDRFFAERPEGSVSTLKIQRTQQEDSAVYLCASSWGTPGELFFGEGSRLTVL.

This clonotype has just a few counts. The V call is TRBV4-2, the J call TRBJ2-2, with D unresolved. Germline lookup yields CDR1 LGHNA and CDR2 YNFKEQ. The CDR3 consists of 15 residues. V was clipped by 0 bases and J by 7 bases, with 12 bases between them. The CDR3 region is CASSQENLAFGELFF. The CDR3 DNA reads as TGTGCCAGCAGCCAAGAAAATTTGGCATTCGGGGAGCTGTTTTTT.

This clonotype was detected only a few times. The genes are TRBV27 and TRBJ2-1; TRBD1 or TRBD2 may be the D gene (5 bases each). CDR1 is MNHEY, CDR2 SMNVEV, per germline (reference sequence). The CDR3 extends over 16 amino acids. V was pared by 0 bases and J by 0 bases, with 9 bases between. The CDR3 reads CASSLSPGSSYNEQFF. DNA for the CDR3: TGTGCCAGCAGTTTATCCCCAGGGAGCTCCTACAATGAGCAGTTCTTC.

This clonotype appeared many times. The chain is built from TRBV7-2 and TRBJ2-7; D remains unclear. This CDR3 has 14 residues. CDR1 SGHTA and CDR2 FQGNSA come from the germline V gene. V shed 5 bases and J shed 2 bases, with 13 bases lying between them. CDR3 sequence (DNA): TGTGCCAGCAGCCCCCCTTGGGGTACCTACGAGCAGTACTTC. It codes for CASSPPWGTYEQYF.

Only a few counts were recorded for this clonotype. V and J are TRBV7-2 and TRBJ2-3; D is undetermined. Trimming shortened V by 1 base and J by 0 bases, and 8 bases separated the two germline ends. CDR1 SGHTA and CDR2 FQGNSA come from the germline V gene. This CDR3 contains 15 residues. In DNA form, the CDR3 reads TGTGCCAGCAGCTTAGTCCCAGCTAGCACAGATACGCAGTATTTT. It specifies CASSLVPASTDTQYF.

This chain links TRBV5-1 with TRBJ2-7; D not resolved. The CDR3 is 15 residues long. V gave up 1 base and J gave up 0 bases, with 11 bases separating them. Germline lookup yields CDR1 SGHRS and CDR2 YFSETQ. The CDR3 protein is CASSLLASISYEQYF. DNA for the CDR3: TGCGCCAGCAGCTTGTTGGCCAGCATCTCCTACGAGCAGTACTTC.

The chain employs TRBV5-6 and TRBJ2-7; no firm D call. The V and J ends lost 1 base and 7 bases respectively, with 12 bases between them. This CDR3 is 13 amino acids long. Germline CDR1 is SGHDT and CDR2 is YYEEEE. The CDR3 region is CASSLNPGWEQYF. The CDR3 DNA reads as TGTGCCAGCAGCTTGAACCCAGGTTGGGAGCAGTACTTC.